Sequencing of this T cell receptor (beta chain) was carried out in a study of OX40 agonist ivuxolimab in advanced cancers. Study as a whole: Patients were given ivuxolimab, an antibody that agonizes OX40 (CD134). Mean age roughly 65 years, range 23 to 79; just over 80% male. Study findings and constraints: More expanded clones were found, on average, in CD8+ than in CD4+ T cells.

On this clone: Its matching antigen is unknown.

Sequencing was performed with immunoSEQ multiplex PCR; in TCRdb, only in-frame clones are kept and a portion is missing. In the table there are some 60,000 clones, over 75% of which are singletons. Germline V gene lookup returns CDR1 LGHNT and CDR2 FRNRAP. Between the trimmed V and J ends, which lost 8 bases and 2 bases, there was a span of 12 bases. The CDR3 sequence is 13 residues long. This sequence originates from an adult with an advanced solid tumor such as melanoma, head and neck, liver or kidney cancer. This chain uses TRBV12-5 with TRBJ1-1; D perhaps matches TRBD1 (5 bases). Sequenced here: CD4+ or CD8+ T cells sorted from blood, sampled in a trial of the OX40 agonist ivuxolimab. For the CDR3, the DNA is TGTGCTAGTCAGCGGCAGGGAAACACTGAAGCTTTCTTT. Residues: CASQRQGNTEAFF. The variable domain in full, completed from reference TRBV12-5 and TRBJ1-1, reads DARVTQTPRHKVTEMGQEVTMRCQPILGHNTVFWYRQTMMQGLELLAYFRNRAPLDDSGMPKDRFSAEMPDATLATLKIQPSEPRDSAVYFCASQRQGNTEAFFGQGTRLTVV.